This T cell receptor beta chain stems from a study of T cell responses to AZD1222 COVID-19 vaccine. Study summary: It was second doses at about 4 or about 12 weeks that were pooled.

Method: immunoSEQ multiplex PCR; TCRdb's copy keeps in-frame clones and lacks some. Of around 84,000 clones listed, roughly 87% are singletons. The CDR3 runs 13 residues. Trimming left V 4 bases short and J 5 bases short, with 12 bases between. The germline V gene has CDR1 SQVTM and CDR2 ANQGSEA. The J gene is TRBJ2-1, the V gene TRBV29-1; D is unresolved. This material consisted of peripheral blood, taken on day 0 of AZD1222 vaccination. This clonotype was obtained from an adult in good health. CDR3: CSVGDGSHNEQFF. DNA for the CDR3: TGCAGCGTTGGTGATGGCAGCCACAATGAGCAGTTCTTC.